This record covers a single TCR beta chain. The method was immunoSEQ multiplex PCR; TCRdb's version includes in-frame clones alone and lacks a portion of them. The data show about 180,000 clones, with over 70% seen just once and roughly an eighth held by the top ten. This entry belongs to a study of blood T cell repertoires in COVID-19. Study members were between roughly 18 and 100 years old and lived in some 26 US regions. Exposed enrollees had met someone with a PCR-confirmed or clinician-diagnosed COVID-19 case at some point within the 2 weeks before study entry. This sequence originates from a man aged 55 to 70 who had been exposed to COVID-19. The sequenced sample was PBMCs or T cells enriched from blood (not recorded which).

For the CDR3, the DNA is TGTGCCAGCAGCGTAGGGGAGGGGACCGGTCAGCCCCAGCATTTT. Protein sequence: CASSVGEGTGQPQHF. V usage is TRBV9 and J usage is TRBJ1-5; D may be TRBD1 (5 bases). The CDR3 covers 15 residues. Trimming left V 0 bases short and J 6 bases short, with 13 bases between. Per the germline V gene, CDR1 is SGDLS and CDR2 is YYNGEE.